Below, one T cell receptor (beta chain) is given with its context. This record belongs to a study of blood T cell repertoires in COVID-19. Study details: Sites across the United States, Italy and Spain contributed samples from acute and convalescent COVID-19. T cells, B-cell-depleted T cells, or PBMCs provided the cDNA or gDNA that served as material.

V lost 1 base, J lost 2 bases, and 3 bases stayed unmatched. CDR1 is LGHDT, CDR2 YNNKEL, per germline (reference sequence). CDR3 size: 15 residues. In the source study's methods: For nucleated cells, counts were estimated from reference gene primer amplification. Repertoires were generated with immunoSEQ multiplex PCR, while TCRdb's copy carries only in-frame clones and drops some. V, J and clone size are taken as reported in that table, and D and trimming were inferred from the DNA itself. Of approximately 15,000 clones in the sample, about 90% were seen once. The V call is TRBV3-1 (or the pseudogene TRBV3-2), the J call TRBJ1-2; 8 nucleotides line up with TRBD1. What was sequenced was peripheral blood. This sequence was found in a man between 60 and 70 years old with active COVID-19. The CDR3 bases are TGTGCCAGCAGCCAAGGGGACAGGCCAAACTATGGCTACACCTTC. Translated, it gives CASSQGDRPNYGYTF.